The T cell receptor (beta chain) under discussion was sequenced for a study of blood T cell repertoires in COVID-19. At the level of the study: The study drew acute and convalescent COVID-19 samples from the United States, Italy and Spain.

In the study's own analysis: The authors estimated nucleated cell counts from reference gene primer amplification. TCRdb's copy holds only in-frame clones and misses some; the assay was immunoSEQ multiplex PCR. Clonal size and the V and J genes are those of that table, whereas D and trimming came from the DNA. The table shows fewer than 250,000 clones, with 75% to 85% occurring only once. Individuals aged about 18 to 100 years were recruited from roughly 22 US areas. Membership in each cohort depended on participant-reported clinical history. The sequenced material came from PBMCs or T cells enriched from blood (not recorded which). This clonotype originated in a woman aged 50 to 60 with acute COVID-19.

The CDR3 region is CASSLRLETQYF. The CDR3 DNA reads TGTGCCAGCAGTTTACGGTTGGAGACCCAGTACTTC. The chain joins TRBV28 to TRBJ2-5, with unresolved D. Germline CDR1 and CDR2: MDHEN and SYDVKM. The CDR3 is 12 residues long. V was shortened by 2 bases and J by 5 bases, with 6 bases between the two germline ends.